This entry lists 2 T cell receptor beta chains sequenced from one sample in a study of blood T cell repertoires in COVID-19. Libraries were prepared by immunoSEQ multiplex PCR; TCRdb keeps only in-frame clonotypes and omits some of them. The data show more than 100,000 clones, roughly 80% seen once. Sequenced: peripheral blood. The origin of the receptors is an elderly woman with acute or convalescent COVID-19.

This chain uses TRBV18 with TRBJ1-4, with D possibly TRBD1 on 6 matching bases. This CDR3 is 14 amino acids long. The germline V gene encodes CDR1 KGHSH and CDR2 LQKENI. Trimming removed 3 bases from V and 8 bases from J, with 13 bases in between. The CDR3: CASSPTGGGEKLFF. CDR3 coding DNA: TGTGCCAGCTCACCGACAGGAGGTGGGGAAAAACTGTTTTTT.

The chain has TRBV18 and TRBJ2-1; 7 nucleotides line up with TRBD1. This CDR3 is 15 amino acids long. The V and J ends lost 6 bases and 3 bases, in that order; junction bases with no gene match: 8. Per the germline V gene, CDR1 is KGHSH and CDR2 is LQKENI. The CDR3 DNA is TGTGCCAGCTCGACAAGACAGGGTATCTACAATGAGCAGTTCTTC. Its protein product is CASSTRQGIYNEQFF. Together with reference TRBV18 and TRBJ2-1, the CDR3 gives the full variable domain: NAGVMQNPRHLVRRRGQEARLRCSPMKGHSHVYWYRQLPEEGLKFMVYLQKENIIDESGMPKERFSAEFPKEGPSILRIQQVVRGDSAAYFCASSTRQGIYNEQFFGPGTRLTVL.